Shown below are 14 T cell receptor beta chains from a single sample sequenced in a study of T cell repertoires in cytomegalovirus infection. Their antigen targets remain unknown. One entry per CDR3 protein, called by TCRdb with MiXCR from the reads. The table has about 740,000 distinct CDR3 sequences, around 32% seen once; the top ten hold 15% to 20%. The starting material was cultured PBMCs, obtained from culture after CMV antigen stimulation. These receptors came from a human donor in good health (CMV status not recorded). Some clones in this sample may be carry-over from other donors' samples.

This clonotype showed up just a few times. This chain uses TRBV30 with TRBJ1-1; D unresolved. The CDR3 is made up of 12 amino acids. Trimming stripped 1 base from V and 2 bases from J, with 5 bases between. Germline loops: CDR1 GTSNPN, CDR2 SVGIG (reference sequence). The CDR3 loop reads CAWSGPNTEAFF. In nucleotides, the CDR3 is TGTGCCTGGAGTGGCCCCAACACTGAAGCTTTCTTT.

This clonotype has a handful of counts. The chain links TRBV9 to TRBJ2-3; maybe TRBD1 (6 bases). Trimming removed 4 bases from V and 2 bases from J, with 14 bases in between. CDR3 length: 15 amino acids. Per the germline V gene, CDR1 is SGDLS and CDR2 is YYNGEE. The CDR3 is CASSPQGFITDTQYF. CDR3 DNA sequence: TGTGCCAGCAGCCCGCAGGGGTTTATCACAGATACGCAGTATTTT. The entire variable domain, with the rest obtained from reference TRBV9 and TRBJ2-3, is as follows: DSGVTQTPKHLITATGQRVTLRCSPRSGDLSVYWYQQSLDQGLQFLIQYYNGEERAKGNILERFSAQQFPDLHSELNLSSLELGDSALYFCASSPQGFITDTQYFGPGTRLTVL.

The V gene is TRBV20-1, the J gene TRBJ1-5; D not resolved. Trimming shortened V by 3 bases and J by 6 bases, and 12 bases separated the two germline ends. This CDR3 has 13 residues. The germline V gene has CDR1 DFQATT and CDR2 SNEGSKA (reference sequence). CDR3 in DNA: TGCAGTGCTAGGACCCAGGAGGGTCAGCCCCAGCATTTT. Its protein is CSARTQEGQPQHF.

The chain combines TRBV2 with TRBJ2-7; D remains ambiguous. Germline assignment: CDR1 SNHLY and CDR2 FYNNEI. CDR3 size: 13 residues. V lost 1 base and J lost 4, with 8 bases in between. In nucleotides, the CDR3 is TGTGCCAGCAGTGAAGAGACTGCTTACGAGCAGTACTTC. Translated: CASSEETAYEQYF.

The rearrangement uses TRBV7-9 and TRBJ1-6; 7 nucleotides line up with TRBD1. Germline CDR1 SEHNR, CDR2 FQNEAQ (reference sequence). Trimming took 3 bases from V and 3 from J; bases not matched to a gene: 8. The CDR3 extends over 17 amino acids. The CDR3 bases are TGTGCCAGCAGCTTTTACAGGGGCGCCCTCTATAATTCACCCCTCCACTTT. This encodes CASSFYRGALYNSPLHF.

The chain is built from TRBV6-2 or TRBV6-3 and TRBJ2-7, with D possibly called TRBD1 or TRBD2 (5 bases each). The CDR3 has 15 amino acids. V dropped 7 bases and J dropped 3 bases, with 19 bases sitting between them. CDR1 and CDR2 from the germline V gene are MNHEY and SVGEGT. Here the CDR3 reads CASTTGQEIYYEQYF. CDR3 in DNA: TGTGCCAGCACCACGGGGCAGGAGATCTACTACGAGCAGTACTTC.

Worth noting for this clonotype: A single base separates this from a much larger clone, so it may be a read error. The gene calls are TRBV7-2 and TRBJ1-1; D remains ambiguous. The V end lost 5 bases, the J end lost 8 bases, and 15 bases lay between the germline ends. The CDR3 consists of 13 residues. Germline-derived CDR1 and CDR2 are SGHTA and FQGNSA. This CDR3 is CASSLRRELEAFF. CDR3 in DNA: TGTGCCAGCAGCCTTCGTAGGGAGTTGGAAGCTTTCTTT.

The chain has TRBV4-1 and TRBJ1-2, with 7 positions matching TRBD1. There are 16 residues in the CDR3. The V gene's germline CDR1 is MGHRA and CDR2 YSYEKL. With V trimmed by 1 base and J by 4 bases, 9 bases remained unmatched. Written as DNA, the CDR3 is TGCGCCAGCAGCCAAGGGACAGGTGCCACGCTCTATGGCTACACCTTC. Translation gives CASSQGTGATLYGYTF.

This clonotype was picked up a small number of times. The chain recombines TRBV5-1 with TRBJ2-3, with 15 bases that match TRBD2. V was pared by 3 bases and J by 4 bases, with 9 bases of the junction left unmatched. CDR1 is SGHRS, CDR2 YFSETQ, per germline. CDR3 length: 18 amino acids. The CDR3 reads CASSSGGLAGGLADTQYF. Here the CDR3 DNA reads TGCGCCAGCAGCTCCGGAGGACTAGCGGGGGGGCTCGCAGATACGCAGTATTTT.

The chain links TRBV25-1 to TRBJ2-1; TRBD2 matches 10 bases. The trim removed 2 bases at V and 0 bases at J, leaving 4 bases unmatched. The CDR3 is 17 amino acids. The germline V gene has CDR1 MGHDK and CDR2 SYGVNS. DNA for the CDR3: TGTGCCAGCAGTGAAGGGAGCGGGAGGGGCTCCTACAATGAGCAGTTCTTC. Its protein is CASSEGSGRGSYNEQFF.

This clonotype appeared a few times. Written as DNA, the CDR3 is TGTGCCAGCGTGCAGCAAGAGACCCAGTACTTC. Translated: CASVQQETQYF. The chain recombines TRBV6-1 with TRBJ2-5; D remains ambiguous. V lost 8 bases to trimming and J lost 2 bases, with 6 bases between them. The CDR3 covers 11 residues. Germline V lookup: CDR1 MNHNS, CDR2 SASEGT.

The chain links TRBV6-6 to TRBJ1-1; D might be TRBD1 (5 bases). Trimming removed 5 bases at V and 1 base at J, with 11 bases between. The germline V gene encodes CDR1 MNHNY and CDR2 SVGAGI (reference sequence). The CDR3 contains 14 residues. CDR3 in amino acids: CASSPAQGNTEAFF. The DNA for the CDR3 is TGTGCCAGCAGTCCGGCCCAGGGGAACACTGAAGCTTTCTTT.

A word on this clonotype: At one end, the junction sequence differs from germline, possibly due to a read error. The V gene is TRBV7-8, the J gene TRBJ1-4, with a tentative D call TRBD1 (6 bases). Germline V gene sequence: CDR1 SGHVS, CDR2 FQNEAQ. The CDR3 length is 14 residues. This chain's CDR3 is CASSLSGEDETLFF. CDR3 nucleotides: TGTGCCAGCAGCTTATCAGGGGAAGATGAAACACTGTTTTTT.

The rearrangement links TRBV7-2 to TRBJ2-1, with 7 nucleotides matching TRBD1. Per germline, CDR1 SGHTA and CDR2 FQGNSA. This CDR3 contains 14 residues. V trimming: 0 bases; J trimming: 7 bases; junction bases outside the gene matches: 3. CDR3: CASSLATGANEQFF. The DNA of the CDR3 is TGTGCCAGCAGCTTAGCAACAGGGGCGAATGAGCAGTTCTTC.